This TCR beta chain was captured in a study of vaccination and CD4 T cells after COVID-19 (dated by TCRdb to the early 2020s). About the full investigation: Every convalescent patient had a positive nasal swab PCR test for SARS-CoV-2, with mild disease in several patients and severe disease in one. Control cultures received a CEFX viral epitope pool as the positive control, an HIV-1 Nef peptide pool as the negative control, or no peptide. Post-COVID blood samples from convalescent patients were collected a median of roughly 100 days after diagnosis, with a range of roughly 35 to 170 days. Overlapping spike peptide pools from SARS-CoV-2 and from the common cold coronaviruses HCoV-NL63, HCoV-OC43 and HCoV-229E were used as culture stimuli. The convalescent cohort included six males and four females, with two Hispanic individuals, seven Caucasians, two Asians and one multiracial person. Post-vaccine blood samples were collected a median of about 66 days after the second vaccine dose, ranging from about 13 to 241 days. Two doses of either the Pfizer-BioNTech BNT162b2 vaccine (n=8) or the Moderna mRNA-1273 vaccine (n=2) were administered to participants. In 10 COVID-19 convalescent patients and a handful of infection-naive healthy vaccine recipients, the spike-specific CD4+ TCR repertoire before mRNA vaccination was compared with the repertoire after mRNA vaccination. What the research found in general, with its limitations: In convalescent patients, a median roughly 85% of post-vaccine SARS-CoV-2-reactive clones were detected only after vaccination, suggesting vaccine-specific priming. Although the median number of SARS-CoV-2-reactive clonotypes went up from more than 20 after infection to about 38 after vaccination, the increase was not significant. Relatively few convalescent patients were included in the study, and early timepoints after natural infection were not analyzed. Of the vaccine-specific clones found in convalescent patients, nearly all (304 of 307) were mono-reactive for SARS-CoV-2 spike instead of being cross-reactive with common cold coronaviruses.

The treatment or condition label of this sample denotes: roughly nine-day PBMC culture with coronavirus spike peptide pools or control peptides (ViraFEST assay). The ViraFEST assay was used in the study, in which antigen-specific T cells were expanded with peptide pools and expanded clonotypes were subsequently identified by TCR sequencing. Positive SARS-CoV-2 PCR tests in the convalescent patients dated from March to December 2020, before Alpha, Beta and Delta variants emerged in the United States. Each well held approximately 2 million PBMCs cultured in IMDM containing roughly 5.5% human AB serum and about 10 IU/ml IL-2, with about 10 ug/ml peptide pools added. On days 3 and 7, half of the culture medium was replaced with fresh IL-2-containing medium. Once the cells had been in culture for around 10 days, the EasySep CD4+ T cell isolation kit was used to isolate CD4+ T cells by negative selection. Ficoll-Paque Plus gradient centrifugation was used to isolate PBMCs from whole blood, and the isolated PBMCs were then either used fresh or cryopreserved at -140C. Each culture condition was generally run in triplicate wells.

About this clonotype: Its antigen is still unknown. No base qualities exist here, and no much larger clone lies one base off it.

The library came from PCR. DNA from cultured CD4+ T cells underwent TCR sequencing with the Oncomine TCR Beta short-read assay at the Johns Hopkins FTIC core. The QIAamp micro DNA kit was used to extract genomic DNA from the cultured CD4+ T cells. Oncomine TCR Beta libraries from cultured CD4+ T cells were pooled using unique dual indexes and sequenced on an Illumina iSeq 100. On the study's bioinformatics: Non-productive sequences were removed, and CDR3s not starting with C, not ending with F or W, or shorter than 7 amino acids were discarded. The MANAFEST web application was used to identify antigen-specific clonotypes by comparing peptide-stimulated wells against reference wells and other culture wells. For a clone to be called positive, the clone needed an FDR below 0.05, an odds ratio above 5, and a productive frequency above 0.1% in at least two of three replicate wells. Clonotypes that were significantly expanded in both SARS-CoV-2 spike wells and at least one common cold coronavirus spike condition were defined as cross-reactive. Levenshtein distances (stringdist) and unrooted phylogenetic trees (ape) in R version 3.6.1 were used to assess CDR3 homology. Through fastp at Q25 and MiXCR, TCRdb rebuilt clones from the public reads, retaining in-frame beta chains. Rows matching on CDR3 protein sequence are summarized as one entry with the most common DNA and genes. The V and J calls follow TCRdb's processing rather than the paper's. The sample data list some 14,000 distinct CDR3 sequences, and approximately 55% of these were observed just once. The ten largest clonotypes hold 10% to 13% of the sample.

The V end loses 8 bases and the J end loses 6 bases, and a stretch of 15 bases separates them. CDR1 and CDR2, looked up from the germline V gene (reference sequence), are MNHEY and SMNVEV. The cysteine opens and the phenylalanine closes a CDR3 of 13 amino acids. Here the CDR3 DNA is all that survives: 39 bases in frame from base 1. The material sequenced was CD4+ T cells from blood, cultured in vitro. This chain is built from TRBV27 and TRBJ2-3; the D gene cannot be resolved reliably. This sequence was found in a human donor who had recovered from COVID-19. The CDR3 sequence is CASQSTSSDTQYF. The DNA sequence follows: TGTGCCAGCCAGTCGACGTCAAGCGATACGCAGTATTTT.